The clone carrying this TCR beta chain was counted only a few times. What it recognizes is unknown. The V and J ends lost 5 bases and 2 bases, in that order; junction bases with no gene match: 10. This CDR3 is built from 16 residues. Germline V CDR1 and CDR2: SGHTA, FQGNSA. TCRdb analysed the 5' RACE reads with MiXCR anew, one entry per CDR3 protein. The table shows hundreds of thousands of distinct CDR3 sequences, with approximately 9% occurring only once. This entry belongs to a study of identical twins. General observations from the study: The more abundant beta clonotypes in cord blood had fewer insertions, and memory repertoires did not show this.

The same sample was also studied in work on yellow fever vaccine responses in identical twins.

The clonotype originates from a young woman in good health. Specimen: PBMCs. This rearrangement joins TRBV7-2 to TRBJ2-3, with 7 nucleotides matching TRBD2. CDR3 bases: TGTGCCAGCAGCCAGGCCGGGAGGTTACCCACAGATACGCAGTATTTT. The encoded protein is CASSQAGRLPTDTQYF.